This T cell receptor beta chain was found in a study of immune heterogeneity within non-small cell lung tumors. Study-wide background: Tumors were classified as 4 squamous cell carcinomas, 10 to 11 non-squamous carcinomas and 1 not otherwise specified.

The authors used approximately 540 ng of bulk tumor genomic DNA per sample as template. Biopsy collection occurred during surgery, with several far-apart biopsies per primary tumor. Their non-small cell lung cancer was newly diagnosed and untreated, and the patients underwent curative surgery. The donors had newly diagnosed non-small cell lung cancer and underwent surgery intended to cure it. Broader study findings: Most high-frequency T-cell receptor beta clonotypes were specific to a single patient.

Looked up from germline, CDR1 is SQVTM and CDR2 is ANQGSEA. V dropped 2 bases and J dropped 3 bases, with 5 bases sitting between them. The CDR3 is 11 residues long. Ten or more counts support this clonotype. The antigen is unknown. It was with 32 V and 13 J primers that multiplex PCR amplified TCR beta CDR3. Using its own MiXCR run on the multiplex PCR reads, TCRdb lists one record per CDR3 protein. Of some 9,900 distinct CDR3 sequences listed, less than 30% are singletons. The sequencing sample was made of lung tumor tissue. The chain has TRBV29-1 and TRBJ2-7; D ambiguous. The origin of this receptor is a woman in her fifties or sixties with non-small cell lung cancer. CDR3 bases: TGCAGCGTTGAAACGGGCTACGAGCAGTACTTC. The encoded protein is CSVETGYEQYF.